This TCR beta chain was recorded in a study of early T cells in non-severe SARS-CoV-2 infection. On the study more broadly: The sequenced material was bulk RNA from unsorted whole blood, and its chains were unpaired. Study-level points and caveats: Comparison of clonotypes with VDJdb favored anti-spike CD8 responses while missing private and CD4 specificities.

In its sample, this clonotype was seen many times. Its antigen is undetermined. In germline, CDR1 is SGHAT, CDR2 FQNNGV. The CDR3 totals 14 residues. J lost 16 bases, V lost 3 bases, and 13 bases had no gene match. Individual cDNA molecules carried attached unique molecular identifiers. MiXCR was run by TCRdb on the 5' RACE reads, yielding one entry per CDR3 protein. The table includes roughly 57,000 distinct CDR3 sequences, under 15% detected once. The chain carries TRBV11-2 and TRBJ2-1; 9 bases are shared with TRBD2. Sequenced material: whole blood. The source is an adult who was a healthcare worker with PCR-confirmed SARS-CoV-2 infection or an uninfected control (not recorded which). CDR3 DNA sequence: TGTGCCAGCAGCTTGGCCTTCGACGGGACTAGCCTTTTCTTC. Protein: CASSLAFDGTSLFF.